This T cell receptor (beta chain) derives from a study of CD8+CD57+ T cells in acquired aplastic anemia. Note on this clonotype: Its antigen is still unknown.

Findings and caveats of the study: Any difference that existed in CD8+ Simpson's diversity between patients and controls was not significant.

The CDR3 loop spans 13 amino acids. Germline CDR1 and CDR2: LNHDA and SQIVND (reference sequence). V was trimmed by 6 bases and J by 0 bases, leaving 8 bases between them. Profiles of TCR beta VDJ and CDR3 were generated from a genomic DNA template. One entry per CDR3 protein results from TCRdb running MiXCR on the reads. The sample lists around 50,000 distinct CDR3 sequences; just over 55% were seen once. Sequencing was done on patients that had shown CD8+CD57+ cell expansion by flow cytometry. The receptor comes from a human donor with aplastic anemia. Sequencing used sorted CD4+, CD8+, or CD8+CD57+ T cells (not recorded which) from PBMCs. The J gene is TRBJ1-2, the V gene TRBV19; D gene unclear. The CDR3 DNA is TGTGCCAGTAGCCAGACTGCTAACTATGGCTACACCTTC. Its protein product is CASSQTANYGYTF.